This entry lists 2 T cell receptor beta chains sequenced from one sample in a study of T cell responses to AZD1222 COVID-19 vaccine. Clones were read by immunoSEQ multiplex PCR, and TCRdb kept only the in-frame ones, dropping some. Of fewer than 250,000 clones listed, 85% to 95% are singletons. The sequenced sample was peripheral blood, obtained on day 0 of MenACWY control vaccination. The source is an adult in good health.

The chain carries TRBV5-1 and TRBJ1-2, with D possibly matching TRBD1 (5 bases). CDR1 and CDR2 from the germline V gene are SGHRS and YFSETQ. V lost 0 bases and J lost 6, with 12 bases in between. This CDR3 spans 14 amino acids. The CDR3 loop reads CASSLGSGLDGYTF. CDR3 DNA sequence: TGCGCCAGCAGCTTGGGTTCAGGGTTGGATGGCTACACCTTC.

V is TRBV7-2 and J is TRBJ2-2; D is uncertain. The CDR3 runs to 16 residues. The V end lost 1 base, the J end lost 0 bases, and 9 bases lay between the germline ends. Germline V gene lookup returns CDR1 SGHTA and CDR2 FQGNSA. In nucleotides, the CDR3 is TGTGCCAGCAGCTTAGGAGGCGGAGCGAACACCGGGGAGCTGTTTTTT. As protein: CASSLGGGANTGELFF.